This TCR beta chain was found in a study of cytomegalovirus exposure and HLA in healthy donors. Whole-study findings and limits: Exclusion applied to some V segments, including TRBV6-2 and TRBV6-3, as they were indistinguishable.

This CDR3 spans 16 amino acids. Per the germline V gene, CDR1 is LNHDA and CDR2 is SQIVND (reference sequence). V lost 5 bases, J lost 5 bases, and 6 bases stayed unmatched. Use of 60 Vbeta and 13 Jbeta primers characterized the PCR. Repertoires were generated with immunoSEQ multiplex PCR, while TCRdb's copy carries only in-frame clones and drops some. The table records about 120,000 clones, around three quarters of them present only once. This clone was picked up one time. Its antigen is unknown. Specimen: PBMCs. The source of this sequence is a human donor in good health. This rearrangement joins TRBV19 to TRBJ2-3; 14 positions match TRBD2. CDR3 DNA: TGTGCCAGTAGTGTCGGGACTAGCGGGAGTGGAGATACGCAGTATTTT. Its protein is CASSVGTSGSGDTQYF.